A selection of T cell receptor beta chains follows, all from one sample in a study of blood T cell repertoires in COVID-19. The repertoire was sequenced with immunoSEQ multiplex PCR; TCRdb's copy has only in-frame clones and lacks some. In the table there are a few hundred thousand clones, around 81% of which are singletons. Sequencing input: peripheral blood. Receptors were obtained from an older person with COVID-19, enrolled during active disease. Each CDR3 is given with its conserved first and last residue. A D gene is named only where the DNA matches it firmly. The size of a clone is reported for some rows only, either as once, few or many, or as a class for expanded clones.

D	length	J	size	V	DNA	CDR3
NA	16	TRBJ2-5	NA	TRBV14	TGTGCCAGCAGCCAAGATGCAGGGCCCGGCCAAGAGACCCAGTACTTC	CASSQDAGPGQETQYF
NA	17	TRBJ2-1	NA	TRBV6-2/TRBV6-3	TGTGCCAGCAGTTACGGTAGGGCGGGGCGGCTGTATAATGAGCAGTTCTTC	CASSYGRAGRLYNEQFF
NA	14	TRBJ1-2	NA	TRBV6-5	TGTGCCAGCAGTTACTCGGCCGGGAACTATGGCTACACCTTC	CASSYSAGNYGYTF
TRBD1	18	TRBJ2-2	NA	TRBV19	TGTGCCAGTACCAGCACGAGGGGGCAGGGCCCCAGAACCGGGGAGCTGTTTTTT	CASTSTRGQGPRTGELFF
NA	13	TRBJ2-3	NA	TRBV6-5	TGTGCCAGCAGTCCACAGGCAGGGGATACGCAGTATTTT	CASSPQAGDTQYF
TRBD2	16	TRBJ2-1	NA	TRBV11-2	TGTGCCAGCAGCAGGAGTAGCGGGGGGCTTTACAATGAGCAGTTCTTC	CASSRSSGGLYNEQFF
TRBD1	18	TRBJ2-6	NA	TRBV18	TGTGCCAGCTCACCCTTAAAGACAGGGCTTACTGGGGCCAACGTCCTGACTTTC	CASSPLKTGLTGANVLTF
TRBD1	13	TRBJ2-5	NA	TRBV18	TGTGCCAGCTCACCCACAGGGGTGGAGACCCAGTACTTC	CASSPTGVETQYF
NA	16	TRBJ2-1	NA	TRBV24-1	TGTGCCACCAGTGACCCTAGACAGAAACCGTACAATGAGCAGTTCTTC	CATSDPRQKPYNEQFF
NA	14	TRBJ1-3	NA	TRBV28	TGTGCCAGCAGTTTAGCGGGGAATGGAAACACCATATATTTT	CASSLAGNGNTIYF
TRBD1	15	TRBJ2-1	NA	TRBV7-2	TGTGCCAGCAGCTCCCTCCCAATCACAGGGGCAGAGCAGTTCTTC	CASSSLPITGAEQFF
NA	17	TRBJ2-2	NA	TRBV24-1	TGTGCCACCAGTGATTTCGCGGGATCCGCGGGCACCGGGGAGCTGTTTTTT	CATSDFAGSAGTGELFF
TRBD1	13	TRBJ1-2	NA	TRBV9	TGTGCCAGCAGTCAAAGGACAGGGGTTGGCTACACCTTC	CASSQRTGVGYTF
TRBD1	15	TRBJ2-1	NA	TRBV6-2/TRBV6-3	TGTGCCAGCAGTTCAAACAGGGGGCTTTTGAATGAGCAGTTCTTC	CASSSNRGLLNEQFF
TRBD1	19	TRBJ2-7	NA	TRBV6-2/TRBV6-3	TGTGCCAGCAGTTACTCCACAGTGCCGTCGGAGGACAGGCCCTACGAGCAGTACTTC	CASSYSTVPSEDRPYEQYF
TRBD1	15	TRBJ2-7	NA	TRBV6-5	TGTGCCAGCAGCTACTACAGGGGGCCGACCTACGAGCAGTACTTC	CASSYYRGPTYEQYF
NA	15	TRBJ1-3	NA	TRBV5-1	TGCGCCAGCAGCTTGCAGGGGCTCTCTGGAAACACCATATATTTT	CASSLQGLSGNTIYF
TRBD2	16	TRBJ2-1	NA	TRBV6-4	TGTGCCAGCAGTGGGTCCCTCGGGGGGGACTACAATGAGCAGTTCTTC	CASSGSLGGDYNEQFF
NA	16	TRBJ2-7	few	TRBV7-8	TGTGCCAGCAGCTTCGCCGGGACAACTCACTCCTACGAGCAGTACTTC	CASSFAGTTHSYEQYF
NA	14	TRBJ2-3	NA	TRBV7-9	TGTGCCAGCAGCACCCGAACAGGGTCAGATACGCAGTATTTT	CASSTRTGSDTQYF
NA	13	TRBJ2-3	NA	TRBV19	TGTGCCAGTAGTATGGTCGGAGAGGATACGCAGTATTTT	CASSMVGEDTQYF
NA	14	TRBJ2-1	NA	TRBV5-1	TGCGCCAGCAGCCCTACTCTCACGGGCAATGAGCAGTTCTTC	CASSPTLTGNEQFF